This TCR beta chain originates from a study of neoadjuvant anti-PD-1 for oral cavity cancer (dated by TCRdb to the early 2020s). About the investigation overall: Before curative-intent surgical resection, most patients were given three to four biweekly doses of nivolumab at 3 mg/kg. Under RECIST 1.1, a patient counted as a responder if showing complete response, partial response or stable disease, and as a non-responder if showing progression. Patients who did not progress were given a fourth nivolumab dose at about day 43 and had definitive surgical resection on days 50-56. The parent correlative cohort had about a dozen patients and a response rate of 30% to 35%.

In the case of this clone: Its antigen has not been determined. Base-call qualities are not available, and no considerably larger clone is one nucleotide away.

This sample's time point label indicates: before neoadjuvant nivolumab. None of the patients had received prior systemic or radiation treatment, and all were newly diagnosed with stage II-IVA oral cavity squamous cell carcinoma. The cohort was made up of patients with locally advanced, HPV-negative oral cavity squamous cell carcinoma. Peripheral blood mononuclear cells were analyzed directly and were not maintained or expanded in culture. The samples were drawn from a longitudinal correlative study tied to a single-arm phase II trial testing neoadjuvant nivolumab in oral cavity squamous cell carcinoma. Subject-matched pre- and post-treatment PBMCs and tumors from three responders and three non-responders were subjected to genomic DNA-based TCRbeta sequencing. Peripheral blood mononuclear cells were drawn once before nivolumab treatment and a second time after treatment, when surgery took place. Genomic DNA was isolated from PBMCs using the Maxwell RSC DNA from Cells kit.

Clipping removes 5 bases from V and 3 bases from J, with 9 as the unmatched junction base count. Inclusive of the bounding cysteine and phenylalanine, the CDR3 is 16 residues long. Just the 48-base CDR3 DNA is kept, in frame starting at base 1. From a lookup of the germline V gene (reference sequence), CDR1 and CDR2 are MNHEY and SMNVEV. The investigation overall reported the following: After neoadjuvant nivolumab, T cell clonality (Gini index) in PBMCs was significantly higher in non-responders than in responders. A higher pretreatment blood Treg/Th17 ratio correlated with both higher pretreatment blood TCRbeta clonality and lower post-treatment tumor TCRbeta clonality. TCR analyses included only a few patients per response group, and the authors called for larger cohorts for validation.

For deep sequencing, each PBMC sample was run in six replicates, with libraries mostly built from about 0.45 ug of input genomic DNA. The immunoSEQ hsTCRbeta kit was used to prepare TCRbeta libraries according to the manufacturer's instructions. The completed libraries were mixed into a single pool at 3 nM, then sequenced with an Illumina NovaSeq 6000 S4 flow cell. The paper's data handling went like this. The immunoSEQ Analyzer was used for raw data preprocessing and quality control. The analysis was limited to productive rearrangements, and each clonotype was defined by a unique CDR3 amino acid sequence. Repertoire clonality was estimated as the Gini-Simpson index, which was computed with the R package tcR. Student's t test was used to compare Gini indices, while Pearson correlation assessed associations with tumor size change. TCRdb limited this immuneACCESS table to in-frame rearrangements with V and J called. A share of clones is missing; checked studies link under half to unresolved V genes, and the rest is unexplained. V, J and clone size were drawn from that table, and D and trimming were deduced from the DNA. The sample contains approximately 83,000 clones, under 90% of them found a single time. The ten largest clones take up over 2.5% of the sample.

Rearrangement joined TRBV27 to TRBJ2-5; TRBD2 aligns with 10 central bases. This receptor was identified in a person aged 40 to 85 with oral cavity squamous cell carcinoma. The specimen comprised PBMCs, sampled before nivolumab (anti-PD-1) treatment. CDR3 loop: CASSDLGLAHEETQYF. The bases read TGTGCCAGCAGTGACCTGGGACTAGCGCATGAAGAGACCCAGTACTTC.